Listed below are T cell receptor beta chains from one sample, sequenced in a study of T-cell memory formation after mild COVID-19. TCRdb reprocessed the 5' RACE reads with MiXCR, giving one entry per CDR3 protein. The data contain 400,000 to 500,000 distinct CDR3 sequences, over 15% of them seen just once; the ten biggest clones take up more than 8%. The material sequenced was PBMCs or a T cell subset sorted from them (not recorded which). These receptors all stem from an adult woman who had mild COVID-19 (a few samples of this study predate the infection). Cell type and time point are not known. Both conserved end residues are part of each CDR3. The D gene is left open where the match is weak. Size values are once, few and many counts, or a class for expanded clones, and some rows have none.

v_gene	d_gene	j_gene	abundance	CDR3nt	CDR3aa
TRBV6-2/TRBV6-3	NA	TRBJ1-1	few	TGTGCCAGCAAACCAGGTGGGGAGTTGAACACTGAAGCTTTCTTT	CASKPGGELNTEAFF
TRBV7-8	NA	TRBJ1-6	NA	TGTGCCAGCAGCTTAGTAGGAATCTATAATTCACCCCTCCACTTT	CASSLVGIYNSPLHF
TRBV29-1	NA	TRBJ1-2	NA	TGCAGCGTCCGAAACTGGGGGGACTATGGCTACACCTTC	CSVRNWGDYGYTF
TRBV18	NA	TRBJ1-2	NA	TGTGCCAGCTCACGAGGGAACCTGGCTGGGGGCTACACCTTC	CASSRGNLAGGYTF
TRBV7-8	TRBD2	TRBJ2-6	many	TGTGCCAGCAGCTTAGTAGGACTAGATCTTTCTGGGGCCAACGTCCTGACTTTC	CASSLVGLDLSGANVLTF
TRBV19	NA	TRBJ1-5	few	TGTGCCACCCTGGGGGGTATGGGCAATCAGCCCCAGCATTTT	CATLGGMGNQPQHF
TRBV7-6	TRBD1	TRBJ2-2	many	TGTGCCAGCAGTTCCGGACAGGGCCTATTCACCGGGGAGCTGTTTTTT	CASSSGQGLFTGELFF
TRBV5-1	TRBD1	TRBJ1-1	once	TGCGCCAGCAGCTCCTACGACAGGGCGAACACTGAAGCTTTCTTT	CASSSYDRANTEAFF
TRBV7-9	TRBD2	TRBJ2-5	many	TGTGCCAGCAGCTTGGCGGGGGGAGAGACCCAGTACTTC	CASSLAGGETQYF
TRBV7-2	NA	TRBJ2-4	NA	TGTGCCAGCAGCTCCCTGGACAAAAACATTCAGTACTTC	CASSSLDKNIQYF
TRBV10-3	TRBD1	TRBJ1-3	few	TGTGCCACAGGGGGCAGCTCTGGAAACACCATATATTTT	CATGGSSGNTIYF
TRBV3-1	NA	TRBJ2-7	few	TGTGCCAGCGGGGAGACAGGACGCTACGAGCAGTACTTC	CASGETGRYEQYF
TRBV29-1	TRBD2	TRBJ2-1	NA	TGCAGCGTCCCCCTGACTAGCGGGGTCTACAATGAGCAGTTCTTC	CSVPLTSGVYNEQFF
TRBV4-1	NA	TRBJ1-2	NA	TGCGCCAGCAGCCAAGGAGGGGTCGGCTACACCTTC	CASSQGGVGYTF
TRBV29-1	NA	TRBJ2-5	NA	TGCAGCGTTGGGAACAGACACGAGACCCAGTACTTC	CSVGNRHETQYF
TRBV23-1	TRBD2	TRBJ2-2	few	TGCGCCAGCAGTCAACCGTTCGGGGGGGGGACCGGGGAGCTGTTTTTT	CASSQPFGGGTGELFF
TRBV29-1	NA	TRBJ2-1	few	TGCAGCGTTGGGACAGTCTCCTACAATGAGCAGTTCTTC	CSVGTVSYNEQFF
TRBV29-1	TRBD1	TRBJ2-5	NA	TGCAGCGTTACTACCGGGACAGGGCTAGAGACCCAGTACTTC	CSVTTGTGLETQYF
TRBV5-1	NA	TRBJ2-7	few	TGCGCCAGCAGCTTGGCCGCGGACCTCAATACCCACGAGCAGTACTTC	CASSLAADLNTHEQYF
TRBV6-5	TRBD1	TRBJ1-5	NA	TGTGCCAGCAACACAGGGGGGAGCAATCAGCCCCAGCATTTT	CASNTGGSNQPQHF
TRBV7-6	NA	TRBJ2-7	NA	TGTGCCAGCAGCCCCGAGTTGGGCCGTCTGGGGGAGCAGTACTTC	CASSPELGRLGEQYF
TRBV29-1	NA	TRBJ2-7	few	TGCAGCGTTTTGCTTGGTTCTCGGGATTTCTACGAGCAGTACTTC	CSVLLGSRDFYEQYF
TRBV12-3/TRBV12-4	TRBD1	TRBJ2-1	few	TGTGCCAGCAACGGACAGGGGCAAGGTTACAATGAGCAGTTCTTC	CASNGQGQGYNEQFF
TRBV10-3	NA	TRBJ2-7	few	TGTGCCATCAGTGAGTCGACAGAGCAGTACTTC	CAISESTEQYF
TRBV12-3/TRBV12-4	NA	TRBJ1-6	few	TGTGCCAGCAGTTTTGGGGGCCAGGCACCGGCCCTCCACTTT	CASSFGGQAPALHF
TRBV11-2	TRBD2	TRBJ2-3	NA	TGTGCCAGCAGCTTAGGCGGGGGGGCCGCAGATACGCAGTATTTT	CASSLGGGAADTQYF
TRBV7-2	TRBD2	TRBJ2-3	few	TGTGCCAGCAGCTTAGCGAGAAGCGGGAGTGCGGATACGCAGTATTTT	CASSLARSGSADTQYF
TRBV30	NA	TRBJ2-2	few	TGTGCCTGGAGGGGCAACACCGGGGAGCTGTTTTTT	CAWRGNTGELFF
TRBV10-3	TRBD1	TRBJ2-7	many	TGTGCCATCAGAACCGGGACAGGGTCCTACGAGCAGTACTTC	CAIRTGTGSYEQYF
TRBV3-1	NA	TRBJ2-1	NA	TGTGCCAGCAGCCAAGCTCTCTATCGGGTCAATGAGCAGTTCTTC	CASSQALYRVNEQFF
TRBV7-2	NA	TRBJ2-5	many	TGTGCCAGCAGCTTAGCAGGGTCGGAGACCCAGTACTTC	CASSLAGSETQYF
TRBV27	NA	TRBJ2-5	few	TGTGCCAGCAGGAACAGGGCTCGCCAAGAGACCCAGTACTTC	CASRNRARQETQYF
TRBV7-6	TRBD2	TRBJ2-3	few	TGTGCCAGCAGCTTAGGCCTAGCGGGAGACACCGGCACAGATACGCAGTATTTT	CASSLGLAGDTGTDTQYF
TRBV20-1	TRBD1	TRBJ1-1	few	TGCAGTGCTACAGGGACAGATGTAAATGAAGCTTTCTTT	CSATGTDVNEAFF
TRBV30	NA	TRBJ2-1	NA	TGTGCCTGGAGTGTGAGAAATGAGCAGTTCTTC	CAWSVRNEQFF
TRBV12-3/TRBV12-4	NA	TRBJ1-5	many	TGTGCCAGCAGAGGGACGGGGAATCAGCCCCAGCATTTT	CASRGTGNQPQHF
TRBV7-2	NA	TRBJ2-3	few	TGTGCCGGGGTCCTACAGGCTAGCACAGATACGCAGTATTTT	CAGVLQASTDTQYF
TRBV5-1	TRBD2	TRBJ2-3	few	TGCGCCAGCAGCTTGGCCCTAGCGGGGGGGAAGGAAAGAGATACGCAGTATTTT	CASSLALAGGKERDTQYF
TRBV4-2	TRBD2	TRBJ2-1	few	TGTGCCAGCAGCCAAGATCGGCTCGTTGGGCTAGCGGGGGGAAGGGGTGAGCAGTTCTTC	CASSQDRLVGLAGGRGEQFF
TRBV15	NA	TRBJ2-5	few	TGTGCCACCAGCAGAGAAATTGGGGACAAGCCGGGGGAGACCCAGTACTTC	CATSREIGDKPGETQYF
TRBV5-1	NA	TRBJ2-1	NA	TGCGCCAGCAGCTTTCCGGACAGAAATGAGCAGTTCTTC	CASSFPDRNEQFF
TRBV7-8	TRBD1	TRBJ1-1	NA	TGTGCCAGCAGACCGGGGACAGGGGCATTCACTGAAGCTTTCTTT	CASRPGTGAFTEAFF
TRBV5-1	TRBD1	TRBJ1-1	NA	TGCGCCAGCAGCATCGGGACAGGGGAGACTGAAGCTTTCTTT	CASSIGTGETEAFF
TRBV12-3/TRBV12-4	TRBD1	TRBJ1-2	NA	TGTGCCAGCAGTTTGGGGCAGGGGGCTATCTACACCTTC	CASSLGQGAIYTF
TRBV30	NA	TRBJ1-1	NA	TGTGCCTGGCTAAGGGACCCAGGGGACACTGAAGCTTTCTTT	CAWLRDPGDTEAFF
TRBV2	TRBD1	TRBJ1-1	many	TGTGCCAGCAGGGCGGGACAGGCGAACACTGAAGCTTTCTTT	CASRAGQANTEAFF
TRBV20-1	TRBD2	TRBJ2-3	NA	TGCAGTGCCGACCCGGACGGGGGGATGACAGATACGCAGTATTTT	CSADPDGGMTDTQYF
TRBV5-1	NA	TRBJ2-2	NA	TGCGCCAGCAGCCGCGGGTTCAATTACAGGAGCTCGAACACCGGGGAGCTGTTTTTT	CASSRGFNYRSSNTGELFF
TRBV12-3/TRBV12-4	NA	TRBJ2-3	NA	TGTGCCAGCAGTCCGGGGCCGACGGCGGATACGCAGTATTTT	CASSPGPTADTQYF
TRBV20-1	NA	TRBJ1-5	few	TGCAGTGCTAGTCAAGGCGGCGGAGGCAATCAGCCCCAGCATTTT	CSASQGGGGNQPQHF
TRBV5-1	TRBD1	TRBJ2-1	few	TGCGCCAGCAGCCCCGGGACAGTATACAATGAGCAGTTCTTC	CASSPGTVYNEQFF